The rows below give T cell receptor beta chains drawn from one sample of a study of response to subunit inactivated influenza vaccine. TCRdb reprocessed the RT-PCR reads with MiXCR, giving one entry per CDR3 protein. The table has approximately 680,000 distinct CDR3 sequences, approximately 14% seen once. The sequences come from PBMCs from blood, collected 11 to 12 days after vaccination. The receptors come from a man aged 50 to 60 who received an inactivated influenza vaccine. The CDR3 runs from the conserved cysteine through the conserved F or W. The D gene is left open where the match is weak. Some rows have no size entry. The others give once, few or many, or a class for an expanded clone.

clone size,J gene,D gene,V gene,CDR3 protein,CDR3 DNA
few,TRBJ2-1,.,TRBV6-1,CASRQRVQNEQFF,TGTGCCAGCAGGCAAAGGGTACAAAATGAGCAGTTCTTC
few,TRBJ2-5,TRBD1,TRBV28,CASSLGTGGTQETQYF,TGTGCCAGCAGTTTAGGGACAGGGGGCACTCAAGAGACCCAGTACTTC
few,TRBJ1-6,.,TRBV20-1,CSASGAEGPFYNSPLHF,TGCAGTGCTAGCGGAGCGGAGGGCCCATTCTATAATTCACCCCTCCACTTT
.,TRBJ2-7,TRBD1,TRBV20-1,CSARDRDRAWEQYF,TGCAGTGCTAGAGATAGGGACAGGGCTTGGGAGCAGTACTTC
.,TRBJ1-6,.,TRBV7-2,CASSLADRNSPLHF,TGTGCCAGCAGCTTAGCGGACCGAAATTCACCCCTCCACTTT
.,TRBJ2-3,.,TRBV3-1,CASSQSPSRSDTQYF,TGTGCCAGCAGCCAAAGTCCCTCCCGTTCAGATACGCAGTATTTT
.,TRBJ2-7,.,TRBV12-3/TRBV12-4,CASSRDTVPYEQYF,TGTGCCAGCAGTAGGGACACGGTACCCTACGAGCAGTACTTC
.,TRBJ2-2,TRBD1,TRBV29-1,CSAGTGGSGELFF,TGCAGCGCCGGGACAGGGGGCTCGGGGGAGCTGTTTTTT
few,TRBJ2-3,.,TRBV20-1,CSARHLSGAKRTDTQYF,TGCAGTGCTAGACACCTATCAGGGGCGAAACGCACAGATACGCAGTATTTT
few,TRBJ2-3,TRBD2,TRBV28,CASSLSLAGVEADTQYF,TGTGCCAGCAGTTTAAGTCTAGCGGGGGTTGAGGCAGATACGCAGTATTTT
few,TRBJ2-5,.,TRBV4-2,CASSPGLSKTQYF,TGTGCCAGCAGCCCGGGACTCAGCAAGACCCAGTACTTC
many,TRBJ2-1,TRBD2,TRBV4-3,CASSPGLAGEQFF,TGCGCCAGCAGCCCGGGACTAGCGGGCGAGCAGTTCTTC